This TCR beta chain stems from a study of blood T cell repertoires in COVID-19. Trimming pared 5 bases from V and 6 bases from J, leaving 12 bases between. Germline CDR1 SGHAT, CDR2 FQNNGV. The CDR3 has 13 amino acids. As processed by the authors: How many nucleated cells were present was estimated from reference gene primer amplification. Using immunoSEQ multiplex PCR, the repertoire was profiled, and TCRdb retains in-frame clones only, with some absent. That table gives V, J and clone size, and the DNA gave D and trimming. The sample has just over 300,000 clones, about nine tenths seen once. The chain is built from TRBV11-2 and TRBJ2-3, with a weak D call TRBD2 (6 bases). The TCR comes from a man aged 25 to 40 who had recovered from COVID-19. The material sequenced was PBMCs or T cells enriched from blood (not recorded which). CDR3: CASSISGQDTQYF. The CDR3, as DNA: TGTGCCAGCAGCATAAGCGGGCAGGATACGCAGTATTTT. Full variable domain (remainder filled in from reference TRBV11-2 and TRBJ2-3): EAGVAQSPRYKIIEKRQSVAFWCNPISGHATLYWYQQILGQGPKLLIQFQNNGVVDDSQLPKDRFSAERLKGVDSTLKIQPAKLEDSAVYLCASSISGQDTQYFGPGTRLTVL.